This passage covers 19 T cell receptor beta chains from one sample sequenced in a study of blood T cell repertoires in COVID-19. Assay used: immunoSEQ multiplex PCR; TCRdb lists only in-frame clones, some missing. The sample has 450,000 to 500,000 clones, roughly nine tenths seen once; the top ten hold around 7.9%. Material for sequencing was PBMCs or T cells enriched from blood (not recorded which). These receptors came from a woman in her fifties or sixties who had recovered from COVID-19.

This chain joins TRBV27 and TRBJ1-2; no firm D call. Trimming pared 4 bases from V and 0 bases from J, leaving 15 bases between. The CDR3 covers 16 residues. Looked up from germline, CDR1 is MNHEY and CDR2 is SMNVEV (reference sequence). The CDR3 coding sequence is TGTGCCAGCAGTTGGGGTAGGGAGGGCCCTAACTATGGCTACACCTTC. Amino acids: CASSWGREGPNYGYTF.

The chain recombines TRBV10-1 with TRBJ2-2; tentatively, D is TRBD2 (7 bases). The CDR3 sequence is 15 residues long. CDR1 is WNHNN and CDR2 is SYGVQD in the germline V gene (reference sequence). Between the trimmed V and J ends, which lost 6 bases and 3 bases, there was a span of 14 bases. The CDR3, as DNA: TGCGCCAGCAGGCAACTAGGGGGGGACACCGGGGAGCTGTTTTTT. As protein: CASRQLGGDTGELFF.

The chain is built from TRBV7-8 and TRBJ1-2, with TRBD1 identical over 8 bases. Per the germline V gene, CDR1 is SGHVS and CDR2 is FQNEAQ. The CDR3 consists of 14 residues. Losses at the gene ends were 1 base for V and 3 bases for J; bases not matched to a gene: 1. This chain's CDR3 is CASSLDRGDYGYTF. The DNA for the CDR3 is TGTGCCAGCAGCTTAGACAGGGGGGACTATGGCTACACCTTC.

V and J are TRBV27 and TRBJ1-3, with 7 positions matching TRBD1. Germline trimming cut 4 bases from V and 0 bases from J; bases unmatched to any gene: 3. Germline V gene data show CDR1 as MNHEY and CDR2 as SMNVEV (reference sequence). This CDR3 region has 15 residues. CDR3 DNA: TGTGCCAGCAGTTCCGGGACAGACTCTGGAAACACCATATATTTT. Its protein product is CASSSGTDSGNTIYF.

CDR3 sequence reads: CSGGPRETQYF. The CDR3 DNA is TGCAGCGGGGGGCCTAGGGAGACCCAGTACTTC. V is TRBV29-1 and J is TRBJ2-5; tentatively, D is TRBD1 (6 bases). The ends were cut back, 7 bases at V and 5 bases at J, with 11 bases in the middle. Germline CDR1 SQVTM, CDR2 ANQGSEA. The CDR3 loop spans 11 amino acids.

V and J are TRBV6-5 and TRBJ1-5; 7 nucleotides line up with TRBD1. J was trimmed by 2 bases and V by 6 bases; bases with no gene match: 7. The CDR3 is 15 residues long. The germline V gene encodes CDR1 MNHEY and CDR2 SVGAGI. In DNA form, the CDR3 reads TGTGCCAGCAGCCCCGACAGGGACGGCAATCAGCCCCAGCATTTT. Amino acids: CASSPDRDGNQPQHF.

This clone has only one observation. The CDR3 DNA sequence: TGCGCCAGCTCGGACACGATATCCCCAGATACGCAGTATTTT. This codes for CASSDTISPDTQYF. The chain couples TRBV5-1 to TRBJ2-3, with D possibly being TRBD1 (5 bases). The CDR3 has 14 amino acids. In germline, CDR1 is SGHRS, CDR2 YFSETQ. V was pared by 7 bases and J by 4 bases, with 16 bases between.

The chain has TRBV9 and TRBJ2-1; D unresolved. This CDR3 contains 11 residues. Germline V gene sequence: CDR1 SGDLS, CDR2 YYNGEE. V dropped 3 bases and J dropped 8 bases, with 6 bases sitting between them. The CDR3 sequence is CASSAEDEQFF. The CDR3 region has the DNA TGTGCCAGCAGCGCCGAGGATGAGCAGTTCTTC.

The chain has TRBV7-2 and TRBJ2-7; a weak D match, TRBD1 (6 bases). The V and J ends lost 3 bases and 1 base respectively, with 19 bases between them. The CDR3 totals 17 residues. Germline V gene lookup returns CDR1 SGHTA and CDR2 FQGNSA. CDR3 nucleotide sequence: TGTGCCAGCAGCTTCGCATCCGGGACATCTTTTTCCTACGAGCAGTACTTC. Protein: CASSFASGTSFSYEQYF.

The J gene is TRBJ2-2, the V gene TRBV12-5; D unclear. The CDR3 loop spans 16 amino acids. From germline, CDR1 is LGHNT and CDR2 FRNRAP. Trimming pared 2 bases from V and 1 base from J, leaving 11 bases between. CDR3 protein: CASGLRLSRNTGELFF. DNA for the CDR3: TGTGCTAGTGGTTTGCGGTTGTCCCGGAACACCGGGGAGCTGTTTTTT.

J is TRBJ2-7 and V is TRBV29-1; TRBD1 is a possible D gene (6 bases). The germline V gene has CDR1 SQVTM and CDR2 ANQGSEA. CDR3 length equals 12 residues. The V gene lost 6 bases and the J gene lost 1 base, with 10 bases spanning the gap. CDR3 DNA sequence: TGCAGCGTAAGGACAGAATCCTACGAGCAGTACTTC. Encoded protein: CSVRTESYEQYF.

In DNA, the CDR3 is TGTGCCAGTAGGTGGACAGGGGACAATCAGCCCCAGCATTTT. Its translation: CASRWTGDNQPQHF. V and J are TRBV19 and TRBJ1-5; TRBD1 matches 9 bases. The ends lost 6 bases at V and 3 bases at J; junction bases unmatched: 3. Germline-derived CDR1 and CDR2 are LNHDA and SQIVND (reference sequence). CDR3 length: 14 residues. Full variable domain (remainder filled in from reference TRBV19 and TRBJ1-5): DGGITQSPKYLFRKEGQNVTLSCEQNLNHDAMYWYRQDPGQGLRLIYYSQIVNDFQKGDIAEGYSVSREKKESFPLTVTSAQKNPTAFYLCASRWTGDNQPQHFGDGTRLSIL.

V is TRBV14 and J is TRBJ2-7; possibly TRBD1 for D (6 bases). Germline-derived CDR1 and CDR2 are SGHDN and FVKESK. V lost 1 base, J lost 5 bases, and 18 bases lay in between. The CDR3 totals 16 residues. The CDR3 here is CASSQANRQVWNEQYF. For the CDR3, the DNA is TGTGCCAGCAGCCAAGCGAATCGACAGGTTTGGAACGAGCAGTACTTC.

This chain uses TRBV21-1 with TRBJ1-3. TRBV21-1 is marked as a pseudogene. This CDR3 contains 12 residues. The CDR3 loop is CALNQSGNTIYF. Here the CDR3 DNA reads TGTGCCCTAAATCAATCAGGAAACACCATATATTTT.

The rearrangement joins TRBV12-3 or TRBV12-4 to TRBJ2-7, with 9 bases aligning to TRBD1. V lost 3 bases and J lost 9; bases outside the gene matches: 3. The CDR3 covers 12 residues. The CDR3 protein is CASSLGQGGQYV. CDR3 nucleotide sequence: TGTGCCAGCAGTTTGGGACAGGGCGGGCAGTACGTC.

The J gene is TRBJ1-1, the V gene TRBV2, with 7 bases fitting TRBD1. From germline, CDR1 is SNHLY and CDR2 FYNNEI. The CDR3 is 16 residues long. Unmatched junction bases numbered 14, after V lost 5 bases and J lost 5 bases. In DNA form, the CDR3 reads TGTGCCAGCAGTCCGACCCTGACAGGGAGAGGGACTGAAGCTTTCTTT. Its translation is CASSPTLTGRGTEAFF. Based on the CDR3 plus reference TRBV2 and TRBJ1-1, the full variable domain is EPEVTQTPSHQVTQMGQEVILRCVPISNHLYFYWYRQILGQKVEFLVSFYNNEISEKSEIFDDQFSVERPDGSNFTLKIRSTKLEDSAMYFCASSPTLTGRGTEAFFGQGTRLTVV.

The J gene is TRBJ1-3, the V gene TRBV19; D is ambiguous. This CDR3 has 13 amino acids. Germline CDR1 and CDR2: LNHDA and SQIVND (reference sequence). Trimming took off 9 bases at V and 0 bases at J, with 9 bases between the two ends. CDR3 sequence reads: CASLGSSGNTIYF. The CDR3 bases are TGTGCCAGCCTAGGGAGCTCTGGAAACACCATATATTTT.

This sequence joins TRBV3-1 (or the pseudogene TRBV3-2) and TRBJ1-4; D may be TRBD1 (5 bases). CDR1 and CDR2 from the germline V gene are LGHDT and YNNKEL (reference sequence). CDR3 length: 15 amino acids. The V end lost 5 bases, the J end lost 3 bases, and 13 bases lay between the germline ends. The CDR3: CASSKGILANEKLFF. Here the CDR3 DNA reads TGTGCCAGCAGCAAGGGGATTTTAGCTAATGAAAAACTGTTTTTT.

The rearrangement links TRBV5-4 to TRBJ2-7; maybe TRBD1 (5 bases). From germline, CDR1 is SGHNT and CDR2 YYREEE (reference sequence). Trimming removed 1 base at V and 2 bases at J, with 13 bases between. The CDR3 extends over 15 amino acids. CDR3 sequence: CASSLWGRGPYEQYF. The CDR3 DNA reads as TGTGCCAGCAGCTTGTGGGGAAGGGGCCCCTACGAGCAGTACTTC. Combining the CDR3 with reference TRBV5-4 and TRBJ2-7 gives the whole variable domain ETGVTQSPTHLIKTRGQQVTLRCSSQSGHNTVSWYQQALGQGPQFIFQYYREEENGRGNFPPRFSGLQFPNYSSELNVNALELDDSALYLCASSLWGRGPYEQYFGPGTRLTVT.